This entry describes one TCR beta chain. The target of this receptor is not known. Within one base of it there is no much larger clone, and no base qualities were kept. This entry is derived from a study of cytomegalovirus exposure and HLA in healthy donors (dated by TCRdb to between 2016 and 2019). About the study as a whole: An earlier analysis of several hundred of the donors reported approximately 260 Gb of sequence data and 117 million unique TCR beta sequences obtained from around 180 million T cells. A later analysis re-analyzed previously published TCR beta repertoires from hundreds of donors and added high-resolution HLA genotyping to study TCR occurrence patterns. The study aimed to test whether cataloging public T cell receptors could reveal signatures of past pathogen exposure. Both class I and class II loci were covered by HLA typing, at four-digit resolution. On average, 235,054 unique TCR beta nucleotide sequences were sequenced per donor among some 430 genotyped donors of the cohort, with roughly 18% of those sequences being non-productive. Besides the first cohort of about 730 subjects, a separate validation cohort made up of roughly 120 different subjects was used. An early release covering around 630 HLA-typed donors comprised about 300 gigabases of sequencing data and tens of millions of unique TCR sequences. Alongside the repertoire data, information on donor age, sex, ethnicity and CMV serostatus was compiled. A handful of DR-DQ haplotypes were handled as single units for association and clustering because linkage in the cohort was strong. To decide whether each TCR beta V gene segment behaved as functional or pseudogenic, an earlier analysis of over 500 of the donors relied on high-throughput TCR beta sequencing. The number of donors typed differed by locus, with about 629-630 for A, B, C, DRB1 and DQB1, roughly 520 for DQA1, some 570 for DPA1, and 400 to 490 for DPB1. To predict cytomegalovirus infection status, the study combined high-throughput TCR immunosequencing, statistical association of individual TCRs with disease status, and machine learning. In the later analysis, no new phenotypic data were used to find candidate immune exposures; instead, reliance was placed on TCR beta sequences and their occurrence across donors. In a later genetic analysis, genome-wide SNP genotypes for about three fifths of the roughly 670 donors were used, and that subset was treated as a discovery cohort. All discovery cohort repertoires had been generated on a single sequencing platform. Using immunosequencing, the study profiled T cell repertoires from around 680 subjects and related those repertoires to cytomegalovirus serostatus. Among the roughly 390 genotyped donors, more than 70% belonged to the genetic ancestry cluster associated with self-reported Caucasian donors.

The library was built by means of the immunoSEQ multiplex PCR assay. For the multiplex PCR, a mixture combining 60 forward primers for TCR Vbeta segments and 13 reverse primers for TCR Jbeta segments was used. A multiplex PCR assay on genomic DNA amplified the CDR3 region of rearranged TCR beta genes. Amplified TCR beta libraries were sequenced as 87-base-pair reads on the Illumina HiSeq System. Per the original workflow: Across the 500 to 750 repertoires, a later analysis counted 78 million or so unique TCR beta chains, 9.5 million to 12 million of which were shared by at least two donors. A nearest-neighbor algorithm error-corrected the raw reads and collapsed the reads into unique sequences, merging closely related sequences to remove PCR and sequencing errors. CDR3 sequences were aligned to IMGT reference sequences to assign V, D and J gene segments. For a sequence to be retained, a match of at least six nucleotides was required to both a V gene segment and a J gene segment. A rearrangement was called productive if the CDR3 had no stop codons and remained in frame with V and J, and every other rearrangement was called non-productive. Following IMGT convention, CDR3 was defined as the stretch from the second conserved V-encoded cysteine up to the conserved J-encoded phenylalanine. Sequences without an unambiguous match to a single V gene segment were excluded from the earlier analysis of about 640 of the donors. An earlier analysis of roughly 590 of the donors called V segments functional above 56.7% productive rearrangements and segregating when the between-donor standard deviation exceeded 5%. To diagnose cytomegalovirus status from the catalog of TCR beta chain sequences, a statistical classification framework was built. V and J gene assignment, in a later analysis, came from comparing TCR nucleotide sequences with IMGT/GENE-DB human TR gene sequences. In a later analysis, CDR3 sequences and most-parsimonious VDJ recombination scenarios were assigned using the TCRdist pipeline. In a later analysis, each TCR beta chain was defined by its CDR3 amino acid sequence together with its V-gene family, and reads lacking a unique V-gene family were excluded. To address suspected cross-contamination and a sequencing artifact, a later analysis removed 592 highly shared, low-generation-probability nucleotide sequences. In a later analysis, a clonal expansion index for each public chain was calculated from normalized within-repertoire ranks of inferred template counts. Generation probabilities in a later analysis came from a VDJ recombination model fitted to out-of-frame rearrangements, and those results were checked against IGoR. In a later analysis, TCR-TCR, TCR-HLA and TCR-CMV co-occurrence was scored with hypergeometric tests, and a repertoire-size bias correction was applied to TCR pairs. In a later analysis, false discovery rates were estimated by permuting HLA or CMV assignments 20 times. A later analysis grouped co-occurring TCRs with DBSCAN, adding TCRdist sequence similarity when clustering within HLA-allele-positive subsets. For co-occurrence clustering, repertoires with fewer than 30,000 or more than 120,000 public chains were excluded, along with roughly 5 repertoires with anomalous nucleotide sharing. The immuneACCESS repertoire file appears here via TCRdb, limited to in-frame rearrangements. These files lack a portion of the clones; in checked studies, under half of the deficit traces to unresolved V genes, and the cause of the others is not known. The D gene and trimming were derived from the DNA, and the V and J assignments and clone size from that table. Recorded for this sample are approximately 210,000 clones; roughly three quarters of them occurred a single time. Around 0.42% of the sample lies in the top ten.

The CDR3 holds 13 amino acids from the cysteine to the phenylalanine. The entry retains the CDR3 DNA only, 39 bases that are in frame from base 1. The V end loses 2 bases and the J end loses 4 bases, and a stretch of 8 bases separates them. The germline V gene encodes CDR1 MGHRA and CDR2 YSYEKL. What the work shows at the level of the full study, not this receptor alone: In a later analysis, most CMV-associated TCR beta chains were found to appear HLA-restricted, with HLA associations seemingly driven largely by CMV exposure. Several of the top co-occurrence clusters appeared to be linked to parvovirus B19, influenza, CMV and Epstein-Barr virus, according to a later analysis. Specific HLA alleles were associated with over 15,000 TCR beta sequences at a false discovery rate of 0.05 in a later analysis. Correlated functional status among segregating V segments might be attributable to linkage disequilibrium, but an unknown experimental factor could not be ruled out. In a later analysis, the rate of TCR association differed among HLA loci, with DRB1 alleles having the most associated TCRs and HLA-C alleles having the fewest. The study gave a list of 150 to 200 TCR beta chains associated with cytomegalovirus. In a later genetic analysis, a missense DCLRE1C variant was associated with V-gene and J-gene trimming of TCR beta chains, and the association was replicated in an independent cohort. In vitro tests confirmed that a few of the cytomegalovirus-associated TCR beta chains recognize cytomegalovirus antigens. The only immune exposure information available for the cohort was CMV serostatus. Compared with the roughly 700-donor mean, donors in an Asian-associated ancestry cluster had fewer N-insertions in productive TCRs, according to a later genetic analysis. Most TCR sequences were observed very rarely across donors, whereas some public TCRs were present in many individuals. Roughly uniform sequencing depth across donors was assumed in presence/absence analyses, although this assumption may not hold. A further reported finding was that TCR beta sequences accurately predicted the HLA-A and HLA-B alleles for most subjects in the first cohort. Some 15 rarely observed V segments, including chromosome 9 orphons, were excluded from the earlier analysis of some 590 of the donors because counts were too low. Compared with equally common non-associated chains, HLA-associated TCR beta chains in a later analysis were more clonally expanded and had lower generation probabilities. A cluster of highly shared sequence variants was judged likely to be a technical artifact of the sequencing pipeline. When HLA alleles, especially DR and DQ, strongly co-occurred, TCR associations were difficult to assign to individual alleles. The classifier was reported to diagnose cytomegalovirus status with high specificity and sensitivity in both the original and validation cohorts. Some IMGT-functional V segments, including TRBV6-2 and TRBV6-3, could not be told apart with the 87-base-pair reads, so those segments were excluded. Because HLA typing was unavailable for some donors at each locus, only the typed subset was used in association tests. Broadly in line with IMGT annotations, most TCR beta V segments showed up in productive rearrangements about 87% or about 30% of the time in an earlier analysis of roughly 590 of the donors. According to the authors, the approach could potentially be generalized to other disease states and immunological phenotypes. Only TCR beta chains were sequenced in this cohort, and the absence of alpha or paired-chain data limited detectable features.

The cohort consisted of 670 or so healthy bone marrow donors. At the time of sampling, every cohort member was nominally healthy, though immune exposures that went unrecorded were likely present. The donor tested CMV seropositive and was one of the 289 seropositive cohort members. Every donor gave a peripheral blood sample, and the peripheral blood mononuclear cells from that sample were used for TCR beta sequencing. Genomic DNA was extracted from the blood cell samples with the Qiagen DNeasy Blood Extraction Kit. The chain is encoded by TRBV4-1 joined to TRBJ2-5; the D gene assignment is ambiguous. Sequencing was performed on PBMCs. The TCR originated in a male donor in good health and CMV-seropositive. Read as DNA, the sequence is TGCGCCAGCAGCCAAACCCCGGGAGAGACCCAGTACTTC. Its coded protein is CASSQTPGETQYF.